Below, 20 T cell receptor beta chains from the same sample are listed, as sequenced in a study of T cells expressing NK-cell markers. After re-calling the 5' RACE reads, TCRdb lists one entry per CDR3 protein, DNA absent. The sample totals about 260,000 distinct CDR3 sequences; its top ten clones hold 0.39%. What was sequenced was blood T cells: a sorted CD56 or NKG2C T cell subset, CD4+ or CD8+ T cells, or bulk PBMC T cells (not recorded which). The origin of the receptors is a young man in good health.

CDR3: CASSWGLAGDTQYF. The chain links TRBV28 to TRBJ2-3; the D call of TRBD2 rests on TCRdb alone, since no DNA is present to check it. This CDR3 contains 14 residues. CDR1 MDHEN and CDR2 SYDVKM come from the germline V gene.

The V gene is TRBV29-1, the J gene TRBJ2-6; the D gene TCRdb calls, TRBD1, cannot be checked with no DNA. The CDR3 is 16 residues long. Germline loops: CDR1 SQVTM, CDR2 ANQGSEA. CDR3 in amino acids: CSVEGRGTTGANVLTF.

The V gene is TRBV7-9, the J gene TRBJ2-3. This CDR3 comprises 14 residues. In germline, CDR1 is SEHNR, CDR2 FQNEAQ (reference sequence). CDR3 sequence reads: CASSPRTFTDTQYF.

This chain links TRBV24-1 with TRBJ2-1. This CDR3 is built from 14 residues. Germline V gene data show CDR1 as KGHDR and CDR2 as SFDVKD. The CDR3 region is CATSDRSITYEQFF.

The V and J genes are TRBV7-8 and TRBJ1-1. Germline lookup yields CDR1 SGHVS and CDR2 FQNEAQ. The CDR3 totals 14 residues. The CDR3 sequence: CASSITVRSTEAFF.

V and J are TRBV12-3 or TRBV12-4 and TRBJ1-2. The CDR3 totals 14 residues. CDR3 loop: CASSFALQERGYTF.

The J gene is TRBJ2-1, the V gene TRBV18; TCRdb outputs TRBD1, but without DNA this stays unchecked. The CDR3 is made up of 13 amino acids. The germline CDR1 and CDR2 sequences are KGHSH and LQKENI. The CDR3 protein is CASSPDRHDEQFF.

The J gene is TRBJ2-6, the V gene TRBV29-1; TCRdb outputs TRBD2, but without DNA this stays unchecked. This CDR3 is 17 amino acids long. In germline, CDR1 is SQVTM, CDR2 ANQGSEA. CDR3 protein: CSVVFLAGHSGANVLTF.

The CDR3 reads CASRLREGNYNEQFF. The chain has TRBV12-3 or TRBV12-4 and TRBJ2-1; TCRdb outputs TRBD2, but without DNA this stays unchecked. CDR3 length: 15 residues.

V usage is TRBV24-1 and J usage is TRBJ1-1. CDR3 size: 15 residues. Germline V gives CDR1 KGHDR, CDR2 SFDVKD. CDR3 amino acids: CATSDLTVRETEAFF.

V and J are TRBV6-1 and TRBJ2-1. The V gene's germline CDR1 is MNHNS and CDR2 SASEGT. The CDR3 contains 11 residues. The CDR3 region is CASSGLTGQFF.

The V and J genes are TRBV12-3 or TRBV12-4 and TRBJ2-3; TCRdb's D gene call, TRBD1, goes unchecked for lack of DNA. The CDR3 has 15 residues. CDR3 amino acids: CASSPSRGPTDTQYF.

This sequence joins TRBV20-1 and TRBJ2-3; the D call of TRBD1 rests on TCRdb alone, since no DNA is present to check it. Germline V gene lookup returns CDR1 DFQATT and CDR2 SNEGSKA (reference sequence). This CDR3 has 13 residues. The CDR3 spells CSLGGTSTDTQYF.

The rearrangement uses TRBV7-9 and TRBJ2-1; TCRdb proposes TRBD1, but this gene call is untestable without DNA. This CDR3 is built from 15 residues. Germline V gives CDR1 SEHNR, CDR2 FQNEAQ (reference sequence). Here the CDR3 reads CASSPRDTAYNEQFF. Looking up the rest from reference TRBV7-9 and TRBJ2-1 gives the full variable domain: DTGVSQNPRHKITKRGQNVTFRCDPISEHNRLYWYRQTLGQGPEFLTYFQNEAQLEKSRLLSDRFSAERPKGSFSTLEIQRTEQGDSAMYLCASSPRDTAYNEQFFGPGTRLTVL.

The chain uses TRBV7-3 and TRBJ2-5; TCRdb gives TRBD1 as the D gene, but with no DNA this cannot be confirmed. There are 16 residues in the CDR3. CDR1 is SGHTA and CDR2 is FQGTGA in the germline V gene. CDR3 residues: CASSLLPNSGVETQYF. Looking up the rest from reference TRBV7-3 and TRBJ2-5 gives the full variable domain: GAGVSQTPSNKVTEKGKYVELRCDPISGHTALYWYRQSLGQGPEFLIYFQGTGAADDSGLPNDRFFAVRPEGSVSTLKIQRTERGDSAVYLCASSLLPNSGVETQYFGPGTRLLVL.

The chain employs TRBV7-9 and TRBJ2-7; TCRdb designates TRBD1, a call that cannot be tested without DNA. CDR1 and CDR2 (germline): SEHNR, FQNEAQ (reference sequence). The CDR3 is 15 amino acids. CDR3 in amino acids: CASSPGQQGTYEQYF.

The V and J genes are TRBV3-1 and TRBJ2-1; the TRBD1 assignment by TCRdb is unverifiable without DNA. Germline CDR1 and CDR2: LGHDT and YNNKEL (reference sequence). This CDR3 contains 16 residues. The CDR3 is CASSRGGPLQYNEQFF.

This chain links TRBV6-5 with TRBJ2-1; TCRdb names TRBD1, which stays unverified in the absence of DNA. The CDR3 totals 15 residues. Germline CDR1 and CDR2: MNHEY and SVGAGI. CDR3 region: CASSYSETGDREQFF.

The genes are TRBV6-2 or TRBV6-3 and TRBJ2-7; TCRdb calls TRBD1, which cannot be checked without DNA. Germline loops: CDR1 MNHEY, CDR2 SVGEGT. The CDR3 runs to 15 residues. CDR3 amino acids: CASSYPPGDPYEQYF.

The rearrangement links TRBV7-9 to TRBJ2-6. In germline, CDR1 is SEHNR, CDR2 FQNEAQ (reference sequence). The CDR3 is 16 amino acids. CDR3 amino acids: CASSRGRTSGANVLTF. The entire variable domain, with the rest obtained from reference TRBV7-9 and TRBJ2-6, is as follows: DTGVSQNPRHKITKRGQNVTFRCDPISEHNRLYWYRQTLGQGPEFLTYFQNEAQLEKSRLLSDRFSAERPKGSFSTLEIQRTEQGDSAMYLCASSRGRTSGANVLTFGAGSRLTVL.